This is a list of T cell receptor beta chains from one sample in a study of neurological immune-mediated disorders. TCRdb reprocessed the 5' RACE reads via MiXCR and lists one record per CDR3 protein. The table shows 55,000 to 65,000 distinct CDR3 sequences, with 9.7% occurring only once. The sample consisted of PBMCs. The receptors originated from a young man in good health. Each CDR3 is given with its conserved first and last residue. The D gene is left open where the match is weak. The size entry is marked missing in some rows and otherwise reads once, few, many or a size class.

J | D | V | size | DNA | CDR3
TRBJ2-3 | NA | TRBV12-3/TRBV12-4 | many | TGTGCCAGCAGTCTCCTCACAGATACGCAGTATTTT | CASSLLTDTQYF
TRBJ2-1 | NA | TRBV27 | many | TGTGCCAGCAGTTTGGTTTCGCATGAGCAGTTCTTC | CASSLVSHEQFF
TRBJ2-7 | TRBD1 | TRBV29-1 | NA | TGCAGCGTGGGGACAGGGGGCAGCTCCTACGAGCAGTACTTC | CSVGTGGSSYEQYF
TRBJ2-5 | TRBD1 | TRBV20-1 | many | TGCAGTGCTAGATCTTCGACAGGGACGGAGACCCAGTACTTC | CSARSSTGTETQYF
TRBJ2-2 | TRBD1 | TRBV7-8 | NA | TGTGCCAGCTTGGCCGACAGGGGAGGAACCGGGGAGCTGTTTTTT | CASLADRGGTGELFF
TRBJ2-3 | NA | TRBV3-1 | many | TGTGCCAGCAGCCCACAGGGACCAGATACGCAGTATTTT | CASSPQGPDTQYF
TRBJ1-2 | NA | TRBV28 | many | TGTGCCAGCAGTACCGGAAGGTATGGCTACACCTTC | CASSTGRYGYTF
TRBJ2-1 | TRBD2 | TRBV5-1 | many | TGCGCCAGCAGCGGGACTAGCTACAATGAGCAGTTCTTC | CASSGTSYNEQFF
TRBJ2-7 | TRBD2 | TRBV10-3 | many | TGTGCCATCAGTGAGTGGGCGGGAGGGAGCTACGAGCAGTACTTC | CAISEWAGGSYEQYF
TRBJ2-1 | TRBD2 | TRBV15 | many | TGTGCCACCAGCAGAGATAGCGGGAGGGTCAATGAGCAGTTCTTC | CATSRDSGRVNEQFF
TRBJ1-5 | TRBD1 | TRBV24-1 | many | TGTGCCACCAGTTCGGGCAGGGGGTTGGGTCAGCCCCAGCATTTT | CATSSGRGLGQPQHF
TRBJ2-1 | TRBD1 | TRBV20-1 | many | TGCAGTGCGGCCGGAGGACAGGGAAATTACAATGAGCAGTTCTTC | CSAAGGQGNYNEQFF
TRBJ2-7 | NA | TRBV5-1 | many | TGCGCCAGCAGCTCGACACCTACAGAATACGAGCAGTACTTC | CASSSTPTEYEQYF
TRBJ2-3 | TRBD1 | TRBV7-8 | many | TGTGCCAGCAGCTCCGGACAGGGAAGCGATACGCAGTATTTT | CASSSGQGSDTQYF
TRBJ2-5 | TRBD2 | TRBV5-1 | many | TGCGCCAGCAGGTATGCGGGAGAGGAGACCCAGTACTTC | CASRYAGEETQYF
TRBJ2-2 | NA | TRBV7-2 | many | TGTGCCAGCAGCTTACCCGGGGAGCTGTTTTTT | CASSLPGELFF
TRBJ1-2 | NA | TRBV20-1 | many | TGCAGTGCTAGCAGGGGCGGAGGTGGCTACACCTTC | CSASRGGGGYTF
TRBJ2-2 | NA | TRBV7-6 | few | TGTGCCAGCAGACTAGGGGGGATGAACACCGGGGAGCTGTTTTTT | CASRLGGMNTGELFF
TRBJ2-1 | TRBD2 | TRBV5-4 | few | TGTGCCAGCAGCACCTCGACTAGCGGGATAGAAAATGAGCAGTTCTTC | CASSTSTSGIENEQFF
TRBJ2-3 | NA | TRBV5-5 | many | TGTGCCAGCAGCCTCCAGGACGGGGCACTAGCGCAGTATTTT | CASSLQDGALAQYF
TRBJ2-3 | NA | TRBV9 | many | TGTGCCAGCAGCGTAGGCGGGACCGGTGATACGCAGTATTTT | CASSVGGTGDTQYF
TRBJ2-4 | NA | TRBV5-1 | many | TGCGCCAGCAGCTTGGTGTATAGGACTACTCTAGCCAAAAACATTCAGTACTTC | CASSLVYRTTLAKNIQYF
TRBJ2-5 | NA | TRBV6-2/TRBV6-3 | few | TGTGCCAGCAGCCACGGAGGTGTCCAAGAGACCCAGTACTTC | CASSHGGVQETQYF
TRBJ2-7 | NA | TRBV20-1 | NA | TGCAGTGCTAACGATGTGGACTCCTACGAGCAGTACTTC | CSANDVDSYEQYF
TRBJ2-1 | NA | TRBV7-2 | many | TGTGCCAGCAGCCCATACCATGAGCAGTTCTTC | CASSPYHEQFF
TRBJ2-2 | NA | TRBV6-6 | many | TGTGCCAGCAGTCCTAAGAGGGAGCTGTTTTTT | CASSPKRELFF
TRBJ2-2 | TRBD2 | TRBV7-2 | many | TGTGCCAGCAGCTTAGATAGCGGGAGTTCCGGGGAGCTGTTTTTT | CASSLDSGSSGELFF
TRBJ2-1 | NA | TRBV27 | many | TGTGCCAGCAGTCCAACCCGGACCATTTTATACAATGAGCAGTTCTTC | CASSPTRTILYNEQFF
TRBJ2-7 | TRBD2 | TRBV6-5 | many | TGTGCCAGCAGTTACTCTCTAGCGGGAGGATCGTCCTACGAGCAGTACTTC | CASSYSLAGGSSYEQYF
TRBJ2-1 | NA | TRBV20-1 | many | TGCAGTCTCAACAAGGACGGGGGGCTAGGGAATGAGCAGTTCTTC | CSLNKDGGLGNEQFF
TRBJ2-7 | TRBD1 | TRBV5-1 | many | TGCGCCAGCAGCCCCTGGACAGGGGCCTCCTCCTACGAGCAGTACTTC | CASSPWTGASSYEQYF
TRBJ2-2 | NA | TRBV20-1 | many | TGCAGTGCTAGAGATCTCTTAAACACCGGGGAGCTGTTTTTT | CSARDLLNTGELFF
TRBJ2-5 | TRBD2 | TRBV20-1 | NA | TGCAGTGCTACTAGGACCGGGACTAGCGATGAGACCCAGTACTTC | CSATRTGTSDETQYF
TRBJ1-6 | NA | TRBV5-1 | many | TGCGCCAGCAGCTTGGGGACGACCGCTAGTTCACCCCTCCACTTT | CASSLGTTASSPLHF
TRBJ2-7 | NA | TRBV5-6 | many | TGTGCCAGCAGCCCTCTGACTGGCTACGAGCAGTACTTC | CASSPLTGYEQYF
TRBJ2-1 | TRBD2 | TRBV3-1 | many | TGTGCCAGCAGCCACAATAGCGGGGGGGCCACCTACAATGAGCAGTTCTTC | CASSHNSGGATYNEQFF
TRBJ2-7 | TRBD2 | TRBV20-1 | many | TGCAGTGCCCTGACTAGCGGGAGTCGCGCCGAGCAGTACTTC | CSALTSGSRAEQYF
TRBJ1-4 | NA | TRBV5-5 | many | TGTGCCAGCAGCTTGGCGACAACAGCCCTTAATGAAAAACTGTTTTTT | CASSLATTALNEKLFF
TRBJ2-7 | NA | TRBV18 | many | TGTGCCAGCTCCCAAACGACAGGTACGGGCGAGCAGTACTTC | CASSQTTGTGEQYF
TRBJ2-7 | TRBD1 | TRBV12-3/TRBV12-4 | many | TGTGCCAGCAGGCCCGGGACAGGGGTTGAGTTCGACCCGTACTTC | CASRPGTGVEFDPYF
TRBJ2-6 | TRBD1 | TRBV25-1 | many | TGTGCCAGCAGACCGACAGGGGGCCATGGGGCCAACGTCCTGACTTTC | CASRPTGGHGANVLTF
TRBJ1-5 | NA | TRBV5-5 | many | TGTGCCAGCAGCTTGGAGAGGGACCAGCCCCAGCATTTT | CASSLERDQPQHF
TRBJ2-5 | NA | TRBV4-2 | many | TGTGCCAGCAGCCAAGACAAGGCAAGTCGAGGCCAGTACTTC | CASSQDKASRGQYF
TRBJ1-2 | NA | TRBV4-1 | NA | TGCGCCAGCAGCCCCGAAGACCGAAACTATGGCTACACCTTC | CASSPEDRNYGYTF
TRBJ1-1 | TRBD1 | TRBV12-3/TRBV12-4 | many | TGTGCCAGCAGTTTGACAGGGTGGACTGAAGCTTTCTTT | CASSLTGWTEAFF
TRBJ1-6 | NA | TRBV5-1 | many | TGCGCCAGTAGTCGACAGGATAATTCACCCCTCCACTTT | CASSRQDNSPLHF
TRBJ2-1 | NA | TRBV28 | many | TGTGCCAGCAGTTCTTTGGACGCAGGATCCTACAATGAGCAGTTCTTC | CASSSLDAGSYNEQFF
TRBJ1-5 | NA | TRBV28 | many | TGTGCCAGCAGTTGGGGGGGTCAGCCCCAGCATTTT | CASSWGGQPQHF
TRBJ1-6 | NA | TRBV5-1 | many | TGCGCCAGCAGCGGAACAAGCTCCTATAATTCACCCCTCCACTTT | CASSGTSSYNSPLHF
TRBJ2-1 | TRBD2 | TRBV3-1 | many | TGTGCCAGCAGCGAGGCGGGAGAGTCCTACAATGAGCAGTTCTTC | CASSEAGESYNEQFF
TRBJ2-1 | TRBD1 | TRBV20-1 | many | TGCAGCACCCCCCGGGACAGTGTCTACAATGAGCAGTTCTTC | CSTPRDSVYNEQFF
TRBJ1-3 | NA | TRBV10-1 | many | TGCGCCAGCAGCGAGGGACAAGGAAACACCATATATTTT | CASSEGQGNTIYF
TRBJ1-5 | TRBD1 | TRBV20-1 | many | TGCAGTGTTTTTGTAGGGAACAGGGGCTTCTCGGGCAATCAGCCCCAGCATTTT | CSVFVGNRGFSGNQPQHF
TRBJ1-1 | TRBD1 | TRBV5-1 | many | TGCGCCAGCAGCTTGGGTTGGACAGGGGTTAACACTGAAGCTTTCTTT | CASSLGWTGVNTEAFF